These 4 T cell receptor beta chains came from one sample sequenced in a study of early T cells in non-severe SARS-CoV-2 infection. TCRdb reprocessed the 5' RACE reads via MiXCR and lists one record per CDR3 protein. This table has around 62,000 distinct CDR3 sequences, around 12% appearing once. Sample: whole blood. The source of these receptors is an adult who was a healthcare worker with PCR-confirmed SARS-CoV-2 infection or an uninfected control (not recorded which).

The V call is TRBV11-2, the J call TRBJ2-3; 7 bases fit TRBD1. The V gene end was trimmed by 5 bases and the J gene end by 0 bases; junction bases not matched to a gene: 5. Germline V gene data show CDR1 as SGHAT and CDR2 as FQNNGV. The CDR3 is made up of 15 amino acids. CDR3 loop: CASSPGDRSTDTQYF. The CDR3 nucleotides are TGTGCCAGCAGCCCCGGGGACAGAAGCACAGATACGCAGTATTTT.

This clonotype was counted a few times. The chain is built from TRBV3-1 and TRBJ2-7, with D perhaps matching TRBD1 (5 bases). Germline CDR1 reads LGHDT; CDR2 reads YNNKEL (reference sequence). V was pared by 1 base and J by 4 bases, with 14 bases between. The CDR3 sequence is 15 residues long. In DNA form, the CDR3 reads TGTGCCAGCAGCCAAGTTCCAGGGCTTGCTTACGAGCAGTACTTC. It specifies CASSQVPGLAYEQYF.

This chain connects TRBV6-5 to TRBJ2-5; perhaps D is TRBD1 or TRBD2 (5 bases each). Germline V lookup: CDR1 MNHEY, CDR2 SVGAGI. Between the trimmed V and J ends, which lost 7 bases and 5 bases, there was a span of 14 bases. CDR3 size: 13 residues. CDR3 nucleotides: TGTGCCAGCAAAACAACAGGAGGCGAGACCCAGTACTTC. This translates into CASKTTGGETQYF.

The table lists this clonotype with a few counts. The chain carries TRBV27 and TRBJ2-5; D gene uncertain. Per germline, CDR1 MNHEY and CDR2 SMNVEV (reference sequence). CDR3 length: 13 residues. The V gene lost 6 bases and the J gene lost 5 bases, with 13 bases spanning the gap. CDR3 bases: TGTGCCAGCAGCCCCTACAAAGGCGAGACCCAGTACTTC. Its protein product is CASSPYKGETQYF.